These 29 T cell receptor beta chains originate from one sample sequenced in a study of read filtering for tumor transcriptome and immune sequencing. From about 400 ng of RNA, a library with molecular barcoded alpha/delta and beta/gamma adaptors was made. TCRdb independently ran MiXCR on the reads; one entry per CDR3 protein. The sample lists some 46,000 distinct CDR3 sequences; around 19% were seen once. The sequenced material came from a population of CD138-negative cells sorted from bone marrow. The receptors were sampled from a donor aged 40 or older with multiple myeloma.

The chain joins TRBV6-2 or TRBV6-3 to TRBJ2-5; D not resolved. This CDR3 is built from 14 residues. Germline CDR1 MNHEY, CDR2 SVGEGT. The germline V and J ends were trimmed by 3 bases and 1 base, with 9 bases remaining between them. The CDR3 sequence: CASSYDPSQETQYF. For the CDR3, the DNA is TGTGCCAGCAGTTATGACCCGAGCCAAGAGACCCAGTACTTC.

This clonotype was observed many times. V usage is TRBV6-6 and J usage is TRBJ2-1, with D possibly matching TRBD1 (5 bases). The CDR3 covers 13 residues. The germline V gene encodes CDR1 MNHNY and CDR2 SVGAGI (reference sequence). The V end lost 2 bases, the J end lost 10 bases, and 12 bases lay between the germline ends. CDR3 bases: TGTGCCAGCAGTTACACCGACAGTCAAGAGCAGTTCTTC. Protein sequence: CASSYTDSQEQFF.

This clonotype was detected many times. The rearrangement uses TRBV12-3 or TRBV12-4 and TRBJ2-4; 10 bases agree with TRBD2. Trimming at V came to 3 bases and at J to 2 bases, leaving 1 base not matched to a gene. This CDR3 has 15 residues. Written as DNA, the CDR3 is TGTGCCAGCAGTTTTAGCGGGAGGACCAAAAACATTCAGTACTTC. Translation gives CASSFSGRTKNIQYF.

This clonotype has a handful of counts. The chain couples TRBV19 to TRBJ1-2; D uncertain. This CDR3 contains 14 residues. Germline CDR1 reads LNHDA; CDR2 reads SQIVND (reference sequence). V was shortened by 3 bases and J by 7 bases, with 15 bases between the two germline ends. For the CDR3, the DNA is TGTGCCAGTAGTATGGGAGGAAGTCGTGTTGGCTACACCTTC. This codes for CASSMGGSRVGYTF.

This clonotype occurred many times. The rearrangement uses TRBV7-2 and TRBJ2-1; D ambiguous. The ends were cut back, 1 base at V and 3 bases at J, with 7 bases in the middle. The CDR3 runs 14 residues. In germline, CDR1 is SGHTA, CDR2 FQGNSA. The CDR3 is CASSLGVFYNEQFF. The CDR3 bases are TGTGCCAGCAGCTTAGGGGTTTTCTACAATGAGCAGTTCTTC.

There are many counts of this clonotype. CDR3 sequence (DNA): TGCAGTGCTAGATTGACTAGCGGGGCCAGCAAAGAGACCCAGTACTTC. It codes for CSARLTSGASKETQYF. The rearrangement links TRBV20-1 to TRBJ2-5, with TRBD2 identical over 11 bases. Losses at the gene ends were 2 bases for V and 3 bases for J; bases not matched to a gene: 8. Germline V lookup: CDR1 DFQATT, CDR2 SNEGSKA (reference sequence). The CDR3 is 16 amino acids.

At least ten counts were recorded for this clonotype. The V call is TRBV2, the J call TRBJ2-1; 10 positions match TRBD2. The CDR3 spans 15 residues. Per germline, CDR1 SNHLY and CDR2 FYNNEI. The J segment lost 3 bases and the V segment lost 3 bases, leaving 2 bases of the junction unmatched. The CDR3, as DNA: TGTGCCAGCAGTGACTCTAGCGGGGGCTACAATGAGCAGTTCTTC. It codes for CASSDSSGGYNEQFF.

This clonotype came up many times. The V gene is TRBV3-1, the J gene TRBJ2-3; unclear D gene. CDR3 size: 14 residues. Per germline, CDR1 LGHDT and CDR2 YNNKEL (reference sequence). V was cut by 0 bases and J by 5 bases, with 9 bases left in between. The CDR3 DNA reads TGTGCCAGCAGCCAAGACTACCTGGAAGATACGCAGTATTTT. As protein: CASSQDYLEDTQYF.

At least ten counts were recorded for this clonotype. The chain joins TRBV2 to TRBJ2-2, with D unresolved. Per the germline V gene, CDR1 is SNHLY and CDR2 is FYNNEI. The CDR3 is made up of 13 amino acids. Trimming stripped 7 bases from V and 5 bases from J, with 11 bases between. The CDR3 DNA sequence: TGTGCCAGCATCCGTGGGCGGACCGGGGAGCTGTTTTTT. It is translated as CASIRGRTGELFF.

The chain carries TRBV20-1 and TRBJ2-1; 10 positions agree with TRBD2. Germline V gene data show CDR1 as DFQATT and CDR2 as SNEGSKA (reference sequence). This CDR3 has 12 residues. Written as DNA, the CDR3 is TGCAGCGCGGCTAGCGGGAGCTACGGGCAGTTCTTC. As protein: CSAASGSYGQFF.

For this clonotype: Given a far larger clone just one base away, this is likely a sequencing read error. The chain links TRBV7-2 to TRBJ2-1; D is ambiguous. CDR3 length equals 16 residues. Germline values: CDR1 SGHTA, CDR2 FQGNSA. CDR3 DNA sequence: TGTGCCAGCAGCCCAGAAATAGTGGGCTCCTACAATAAGCAGTTCTTC. Its protein is CASSPEIVGSYNKQFF.

Details on this clonotype: One base separates it from a far larger clone, so it is likely a read error. The V call is TRBV7-6, the J call TRBJ2-7, with D unresolved. The CDR3 is 12 residues long. Germline CDR1 is SGHVS and CDR2 is FNYEAQ. DNA for the CDR3: TGTGCCAGCAGCTTTCGGAGTTACGAGCAGTGCTTC. It specifies CASSFRSYEQCF.

This clonotype has a count of ten or more. The chain combines TRBV6-1 with TRBJ2-7; D is ambiguous. This CDR3 is built from 13 residues. V was clipped by 4 bases and J by 5 bases, with 12 bases between them. Germline lookup yields CDR1 MNHNS and CDR2 SASEGT. Here the CDR3 reads CASSGDGRNEQYF. The CDR3 region has the DNA TGTGCCAGCAGTGGTGACGGTCGTAACGAGCAGTACTTC.

This clonotype has just a few counts. The CDR3 coding sequence is TGTGCCAGCAGCTTAGTGGGACAGGGGGATGAAGCTTTCTTT. Amino acid sequence: CASSLVGQGDEAFF. This chain links TRBV7-9 with TRBJ1-1; 11 bases fit TRBD1. The germline gives CDR1 SEHNR, CDR2 FQNEAQ (reference sequence). The CDR3 spans 14 residues. Trimming removed 1 base from V and 7 bases from J; junction bases left unmatched: 2.

This clonotype was picked up many times. This sequence joins TRBV20-1 and TRBJ2-3, with 8 nucleotides matching TRBD2. Germline-derived CDR1 and CDR2 are DFQATT and SNEGSKA (reference sequence). V lost 2 bases and J lost 1; bases outside the gene matches: 14. The CDR3 has 18 amino acids. This CDR3 is CSARLRRHSGIRTDTQYF. Here the CDR3 DNA reads TGCAGTGCTAGACTGCGAAGACATAGCGGGATACGCACAGATACGCAGTATTTT.

This clonotype was picked up many times. The gene calls are TRBV29-1 and TRBJ2-1, with 13 bases identical to TRBD2. The V gene end was trimmed by 6 bases and the J gene end by 6 bases; junction bases not matched to a gene: 8. This CDR3 is 15 amino acids long. Germline loops: CDR1 SQVTM, CDR2 ANQGSEA. CDR3 in DNA: TGCAGCGTCGCTTCCGGGACTAGCGGGATCAATGAGCAGTTCTTC. The encoded protein is CSVASGTSGINEQFF.

Within the sample, this clonotype is large. V gene TRBV7-6 combines with J gene TRBJ2-2, with 7 bases fitting TRBD1. V lost 1 base to trimming and J lost 5 bases; unmatched junction nucleotides: 4. CDR3 length equals 15 residues. The germline CDR1 and CDR2 sequences are SGHVS and FNYEAQ. CDR3 loop: CASSLVGGATGELFF. The CDR3 nucleotides are TGTGCCAGCAGCTTAGTAGGGGGCGCGACCGGGGAGCTGTTTTTT.

This clonotype was seen repeatedly, ten times or more. It is likely a read error, because the conserved phenylalanine at the end of the CDR3 is missing. The gene calls are TRBV5-1 and TRBJ2-7; TRBD1 aligns across 7 bases. This CDR3 has 14 amino acids. The J segment lost 7 bases and the V segment lost 4 bases, leaving 11 bases of the junction unmatched. Germline V gene lookup returns CDR1 SGHRS and CDR2 YFSETQ. The CDR3 DNA follows: TGCGCCAGCAGCCAGGGACAGCGTATAGAAGAGCAGTACCTC. Amino acid sequence: CASSQGQRIEEQYL.

This clonotype appeared once. A much larger clone is a single base away; this may be a read error. V is TRBV20-1 and J is TRBJ2-5; 8 bases are a match to TRBD2. V lost 8 bases to trimming and J lost 4 bases; unmatched junction nucleotides: 9. The CDR3 consists of 13 residues. CDR1 and CDR2 from the germline V gene are DFQATT and SNEGSKA (reference sequence). CDR3 bases: TGCAGTTCTACTAGCGGAGCTCGAGAGACCCAGTACTTC. Translation gives CSSTSGARETQYF.

At least ten counts were recorded for this clonotype. The chain carries TRBV10-2 and TRBJ2-3, with 13 bases aligning to TRBD2. V trimming: 8 bases; J trimming: 7 bases; junction bases outside the gene matches: 6. The CDR3 is 14 residues long. The germline gives CDR1 WSHSY, CDR2 SAAADI. The CDR3, as DNA: TGCGCCAGCCGGACTAGCGGGAGTAGTAATACGCAGTATTTT. Translation: CASRTSGSSNTQYF.

This clonotype was seen more than once but under ten times. The V gene is TRBV14, the J gene TRBJ2-3, with D possibly matching TRBD2 (6 bases). The V gene lost 6 bases and the J gene lost 4 bases, with 11 bases spanning the gap. CDR3 length: 13 residues. Germline lookup yields CDR1 SGHDN and CDR2 FVKESK. CDR3 residues: CASSGTLADTQYF. For the CDR3, the DNA is TGTGCCAGCAGTGGGACTCTAGCAGATACGCAGTATTTT.

This clonotype was counted many times. This rearrangement joins TRBV2 to TRBJ2-5; D is unclear. This CDR3 is 11 amino acids long. The ends were cut back, 6 bases at V and 1 base at J, with 3 bases in the middle. Germline assignment: CDR1 SNHLY and CDR2 FYNNEI. The DNA of the CDR3 is TGTGCCAGCAGGAGCCAAGAGACCCAGTACTTC. Residues: CASRSQETQYF.

This clonotype was recorded once. An end of the junction does not agree with germline; a read error may underlie this. The chain has TRBV18 and TRBJ2-3; 7 bases line up with TRBD2. The CDR3 runs to 16 residues. CDR1 KGHSH and CDR2 LQKENI come from the germline V gene. The CDR3 protein is CASSPPSSGLTGTQYF. The CDR3 nucleotides are TGTGCCAGCTCTCCACCGTCTAGCGGACTCACAGGCACGCAGTATTTT.

This clonotype was found many times. The chain carries TRBV29-1 and TRBJ1-2; D is uncertain. The ends were cut back, 3 bases at V and 2 bases at J, with 7 bases in the middle. Germline V CDR1 and CDR2: SQVTM, ANQGSEA. The CDR3 consists of 12 residues. The CDR3 nucleotides read TGCAGCGTTGAGGAACAGAACTATGGCTACACCTTC. It specifies CSVEEQNYGYTF.

The genes are TRBV28 and TRBJ1-3, with D hard to call. Per the germline V gene, CDR1 is MDHEN and CDR2 is SYDVKM. The CDR3 spans 16 residues. The V gene lost 5 bases and the J gene lost 2 bases, with 16 bases spanning the gap. Here the CDR3 reads CASSTPRQVPGNTIYF. CDR3 in DNA: TGTGCCAGCAGTACCCCTCGGCAGGTCCCTGGAAACACCATATATTTT.

This clonotype has at least ten counts. The V call is TRBV28, the J call TRBJ1-6; TRBD1 agrees at 8 bases. This CDR3 comprises 17 residues. V lost 3 bases and J lost 6; bases outside the gene matches: 10. From germline, CDR1 is MDHEN and CDR2 SYDVKM. The CDR3 region is CASSFPGGTGRNSPLHF. The CDR3 nucleotides are TGTGCCAGCAGTTTCCCCGGTGGGACAGGTCGTAATTCACCCCTCCACTTT. Full variable domain (rest looked up from reference TRBV28 and TRBJ1-6): DVKVTQSSRYLVKRTGEKVFLECVQDMDHENMFWYRQDPGLGLRLIYFSYDVKMKEKGDIPEGYSVSREKKERFSLILESASTNQTSMYLCASSFPGGTGRNSPLHFGNGTRLTVT.

This clonotype was seen ten or more times. J is TRBJ2-1 and V is TRBV6-6, with 10 nucleotides matching TRBD2. Losses at the gene ends were 6 bases for V and 5 bases for J; bases not matched to a gene: 13. The germline V gene has CDR1 MNHNY and CDR2 SVGAGI (reference sequence). The CDR3 covers 17 residues. The CDR3 loop is CASRDSGRLGVDNEQFF. CDR3 DNA: TGTGCCAGCAGGGATAGCGGGAGGCTGGGGGTCGACAATGAGCAGTTCTTC.

The table lists this clonotype with many counts. The chain joins TRBV29-1 to TRBJ2-7; 7 bases are a match to TRBD1. Germline CDR1 reads SQVTM; CDR2 reads ANQGSEA. The CDR3 consists of 12 residues. The V segment lost 6 bases and the J segment 1 base; nucleotides outside the gene matches: 3. The CDR3 spells CSVGQDSYEQYF. CDR3 DNA: TGCAGCGTAGGACAGGATTCCTACGAGCAGTACTTC.

This clonotype was counted once. J is TRBJ2-5 and V is TRBV3-1; D possibly uses TRBD1 or TRBD2 (6 bases each). The V gene's germline CDR1 is LGHDT and CDR2 YNNKEL (reference sequence). Trimming took off 0 bases at V and 9 bases at J, with 17 bases between the two ends. The CDR3 is made up of 15 amino acids. CDR3 sequence (DNA): TGTGCCAGCAGCCAAGACCCCAGGGGCGGAGGGCCCCAGTACTTC. It specifies CASSQDPRGGGPQYF.